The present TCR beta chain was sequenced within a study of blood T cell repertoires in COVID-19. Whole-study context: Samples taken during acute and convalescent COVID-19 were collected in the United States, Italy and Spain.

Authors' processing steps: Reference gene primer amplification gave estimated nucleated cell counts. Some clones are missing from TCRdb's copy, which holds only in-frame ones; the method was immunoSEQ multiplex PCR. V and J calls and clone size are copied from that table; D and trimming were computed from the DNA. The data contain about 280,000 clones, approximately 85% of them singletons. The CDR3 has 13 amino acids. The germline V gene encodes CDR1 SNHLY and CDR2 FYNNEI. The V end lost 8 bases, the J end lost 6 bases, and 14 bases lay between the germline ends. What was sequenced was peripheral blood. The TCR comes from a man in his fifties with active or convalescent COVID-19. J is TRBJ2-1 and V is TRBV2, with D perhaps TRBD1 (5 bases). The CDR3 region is CASELGALNEQFF. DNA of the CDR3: TGTGCCAGCGAATTAGGGGCCCTCAATGAGCAGTTCTTC.